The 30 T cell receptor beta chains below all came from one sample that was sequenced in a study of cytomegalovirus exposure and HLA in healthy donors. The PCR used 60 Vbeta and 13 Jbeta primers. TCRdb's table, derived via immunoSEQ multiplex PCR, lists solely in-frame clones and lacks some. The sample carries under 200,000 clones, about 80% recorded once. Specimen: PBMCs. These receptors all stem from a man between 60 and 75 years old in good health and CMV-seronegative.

This CDR3 is CASRDRGRLDEQFF. CDR3 bases: TGTGCCAGTAGGGACAGGGGGCGCCTTGATGAGCAGTTCTTC. The chain is built from TRBV19 and TRBJ2-1; 11 bases map to TRBD1. The CDR3 loop spans 14 amino acids. Germline CDR1 LNHDA, CDR2 SQIVND (reference sequence). V gave up 6 bases and J gave up 8 bases; unmatched junction bases: 6.

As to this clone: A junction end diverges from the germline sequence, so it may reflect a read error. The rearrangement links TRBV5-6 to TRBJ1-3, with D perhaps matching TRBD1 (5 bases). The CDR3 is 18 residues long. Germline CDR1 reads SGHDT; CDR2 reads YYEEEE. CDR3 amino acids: CASPPRGKNRNSGNAIYF. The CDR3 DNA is TGTGCCAGCCCCCCTCGGGGGAAGAACAGGAACTCTGGAAACGCCATATATTTT.

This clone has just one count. The CDR3 region has the DNA TGTGCCAGCAGCCCGCTCGCGGGGAACACCGGGGAGCTGTTTTTT. It codes for CASSPLAGNTGELFF. This chain joins TRBV14 and TRBJ2-2, with D perhaps matching TRBD2 (5 bases). Trimming pared 4 bases from V and 1 base from J, leaving 10 bases between. The V gene's germline CDR1 is SGHDN and CDR2 FVKESK. This CDR3 is 15 amino acids long.

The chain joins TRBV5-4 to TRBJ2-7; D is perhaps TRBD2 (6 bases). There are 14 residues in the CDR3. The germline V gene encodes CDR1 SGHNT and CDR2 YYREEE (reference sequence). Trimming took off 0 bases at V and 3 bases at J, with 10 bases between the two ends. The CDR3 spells CASSLVGSGYEQYF. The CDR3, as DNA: TGTGCCAGCAGCTTGGTCGGTAGCGGCTACGAGCAGTACTTC.

The CDR3 loop is CSVEDPYRVKTQYF. The DNA for the CDR3 is TGCAGCGTTGAAGATCCGTACAGGGTAAAGACCCAGTACTTC. The V and J genes are TRBV29-1 and TRBJ2-5, with TRBD1 as a possible D gene (6 bases). V was trimmed by 0 bases and J by 6 bases, leaving 14 bases between them. The CDR3 is 14 amino acids. In germline, CDR1 is SQVTM, CDR2 ANQGSEA.

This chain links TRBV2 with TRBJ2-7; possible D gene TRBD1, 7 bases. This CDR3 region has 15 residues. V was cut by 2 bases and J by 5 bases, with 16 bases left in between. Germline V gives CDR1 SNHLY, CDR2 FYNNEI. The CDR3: CASSELSGGTDEQYF. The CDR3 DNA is TGTGCCAGCAGTGAATTGTCAGGGGGGACCGACGAGCAGTACTTC. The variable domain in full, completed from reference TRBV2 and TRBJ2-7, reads EPEVTQTPSHQVTQMGQEVILRCVPISNHLYFYWYRQILGQKVEFLVSFYNNEISEKSEIFDDQFSVERPDGSNFTLKIRSTKLEDSAMYFCASSELSGGTDEQYFGPGTRLTVT.

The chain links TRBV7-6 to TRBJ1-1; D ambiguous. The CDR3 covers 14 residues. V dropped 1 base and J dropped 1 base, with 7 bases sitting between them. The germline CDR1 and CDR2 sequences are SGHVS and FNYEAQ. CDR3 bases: TGTGCCAGCAGCTTAGGGGCAGGGAACACTGAAGCTTTCTTT. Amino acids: CASSLGAGNTEAFF. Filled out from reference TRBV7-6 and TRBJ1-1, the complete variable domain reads GAGVSQSPRYKVTKRGQDVALRCDPISGHVSLYWYRQALGQGPEFLTYFNYEAQQDKSGLPNDRFSAERPEGSISTLTIQRTEQRDSAMYRCASSLGAGNTEAFFGQGTRLTVV.

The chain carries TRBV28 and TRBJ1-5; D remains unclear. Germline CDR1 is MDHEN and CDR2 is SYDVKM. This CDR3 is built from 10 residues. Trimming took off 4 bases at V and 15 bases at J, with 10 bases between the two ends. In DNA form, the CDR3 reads TGTGCCAGCAGTTCCGAAGCTAGGCATTTT. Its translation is CASSSEARHF. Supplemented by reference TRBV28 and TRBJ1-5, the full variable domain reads DVKVTQSSRYLVKRTGEKVFLECVQDMDHENMFWYRQDPGLGLRLIYFSYDVKMKEKGDIPEGYSVSREKKERFSLILESASTNQTSMYLCASSSEARHFGDGTRLSIL.

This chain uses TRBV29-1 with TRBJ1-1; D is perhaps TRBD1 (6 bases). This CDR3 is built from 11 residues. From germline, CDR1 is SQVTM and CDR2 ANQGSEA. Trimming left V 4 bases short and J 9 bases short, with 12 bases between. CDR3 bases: TGCAGCGTTGGCCGGGACAAGAAAGCTTTCTTT. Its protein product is CSVGRDKKAFF. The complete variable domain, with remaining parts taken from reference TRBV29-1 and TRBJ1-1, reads SAVISQKPSRDICQRGTSLTIQCQVDSQVTMMFWYRQQPGQSLTLIATANQGSEATYESGFVIDKFPISRPNLTFSTLTVSNMSPEDSSIYLCSVGRDKKAFFGQGTRLTVV.

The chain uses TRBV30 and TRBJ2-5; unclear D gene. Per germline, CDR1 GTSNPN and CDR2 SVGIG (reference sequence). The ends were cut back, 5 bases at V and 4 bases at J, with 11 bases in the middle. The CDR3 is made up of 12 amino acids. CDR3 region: CAWVDPGETQYF. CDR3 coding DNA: TGTGCCTGGGTTGACCCGGGAGAGACCCAGTACTTC.

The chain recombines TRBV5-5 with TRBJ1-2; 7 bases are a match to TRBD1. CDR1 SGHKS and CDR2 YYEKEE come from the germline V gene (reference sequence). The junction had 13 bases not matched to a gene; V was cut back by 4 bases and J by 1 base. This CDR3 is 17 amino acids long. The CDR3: CASSPATGNWVNYGYTF. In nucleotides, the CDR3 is TGTGCCAGCAGCCCCGCGACAGGGAATTGGGTTAACTATGGCTACACCTTC. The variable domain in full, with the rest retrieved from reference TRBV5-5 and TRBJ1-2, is DAGVTQSPTHLIKTRGQQVTLRCSPISGHKSVSWYQQVLGQGPQFIFQYYEKEERGRGNFPDRFSARQFPNYSSELNVNALLLGDSALYLCASSPATGNWVNYGYTFGSGTRLTVV.

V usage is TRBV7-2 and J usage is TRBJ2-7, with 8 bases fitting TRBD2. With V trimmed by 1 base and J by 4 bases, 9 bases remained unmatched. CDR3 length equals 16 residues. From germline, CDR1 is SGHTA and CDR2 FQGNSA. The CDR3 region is CASSLVVGSGKYEQYF. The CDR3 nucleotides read TGTGCCAGCAGCTTAGTGGTGGGTAGCGGGAAGTACGAGCAGTACTTC.

CDR3 in amino acids: CASGLAPYNEQFF. CDR3 in DNA: TGTGCCAGCGGACTAGCCCCCTACAATGAGCAGTTCTTC. This rearrangement joins TRBV7-2 to TRBJ2-1; 8 bases are shared with TRBD2. V lost 8 bases to trimming and J lost 2 bases; unmatched junction nucleotides: 2. Germline values: CDR1 SGHTA, CDR2 FQGNSA. The CDR3 is 13 residues long.

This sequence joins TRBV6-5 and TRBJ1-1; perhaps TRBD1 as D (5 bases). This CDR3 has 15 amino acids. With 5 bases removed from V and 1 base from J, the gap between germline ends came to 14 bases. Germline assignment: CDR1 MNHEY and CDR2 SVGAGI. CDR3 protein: CASSMTDRGNTEAFF. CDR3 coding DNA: TGTGCCAGCAGTATGACCGACAGAGGGAACACTGAAGCTTTCTTT.

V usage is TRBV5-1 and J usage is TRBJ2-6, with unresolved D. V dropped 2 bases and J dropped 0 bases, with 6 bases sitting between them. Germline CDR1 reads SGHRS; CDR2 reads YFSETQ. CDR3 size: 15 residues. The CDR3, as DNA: TGCGCCAGCAGCTTACAGAACTCTGGGGCCAACGTCCTGACTTTC. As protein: CASSLQNSGANVLTF.

CDR3 sequence: CASSSGFNIQYF. The CDR3 DNA sequence: TGTGCCAGCAGCTCAGGGTTCAACATTCAGTACTTC. The V and J genes are TRBV2 and TRBJ2-4; D is possibly TRBD1 (5 bases). The germline CDR1 and CDR2 sequences are SNHLY and FYNNEI. With 6 bases removed from V and 7 bases from J, the gap between germline ends came to 10 bases. This CDR3 comprises 12 residues.

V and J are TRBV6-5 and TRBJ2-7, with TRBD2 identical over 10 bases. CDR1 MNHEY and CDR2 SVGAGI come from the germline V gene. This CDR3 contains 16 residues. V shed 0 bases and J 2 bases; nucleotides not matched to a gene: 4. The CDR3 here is CASSYSTSGSPYEQYF. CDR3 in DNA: TGTGCCAGCAGTTACTCGACTAGCGGGTCCCCCTACGAGCAGTACTTC.

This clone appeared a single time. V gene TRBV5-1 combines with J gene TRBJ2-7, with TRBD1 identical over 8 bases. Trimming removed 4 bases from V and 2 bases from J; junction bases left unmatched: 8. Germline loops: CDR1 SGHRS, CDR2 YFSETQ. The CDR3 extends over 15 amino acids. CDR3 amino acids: CASSGGRGRTYEQYF. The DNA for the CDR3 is TGCGCCAGCAGCGGCGGCAGGGGGCGAACCTACGAGCAGTACTTC.

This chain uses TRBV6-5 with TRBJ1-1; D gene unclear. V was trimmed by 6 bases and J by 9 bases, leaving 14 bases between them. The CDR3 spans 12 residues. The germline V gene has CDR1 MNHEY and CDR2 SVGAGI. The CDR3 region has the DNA TGTGCCAGCAGCCCCCTTGAGGGAAAAGCTTTCTTT. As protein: CASSPLEGKAFF.

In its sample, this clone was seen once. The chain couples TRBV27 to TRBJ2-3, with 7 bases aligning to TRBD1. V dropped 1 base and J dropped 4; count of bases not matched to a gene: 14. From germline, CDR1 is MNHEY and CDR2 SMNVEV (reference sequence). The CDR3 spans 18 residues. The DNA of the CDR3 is TGTGCCAGCAGTTTATTATCGGTCCGGTACAGGGGATCAGATACGCAGTATTTT. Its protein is CASSLLSVRYRGSDTQYF.

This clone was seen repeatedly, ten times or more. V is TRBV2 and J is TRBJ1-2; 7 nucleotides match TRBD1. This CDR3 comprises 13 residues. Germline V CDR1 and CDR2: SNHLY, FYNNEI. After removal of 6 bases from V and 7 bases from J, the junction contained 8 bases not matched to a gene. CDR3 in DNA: TGTGCCAGCAGGCCCAGGGGGGCAAGTGGCTACACCTTC. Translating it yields CASRPRGASGYTF.

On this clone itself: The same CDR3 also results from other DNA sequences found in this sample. The CDR3 nucleotides read TGTGCCAGCTCACCGCAGGGCGGGACGAGCTACAATGAGCAGTTCTTC. It yields the protein CASSPQGGTSYNEQFF. The gene calls are TRBV18 and TRBJ2-1; the D gene is possibly TRBD2 (6 bases). The germline gives CDR1 KGHSH, CDR2 LQKENI. The V gene lost 3 bases and the J gene lost 3 bases, with 15 bases spanning the gap. The CDR3 consists of 16 residues. The whole variable domain, filled in from reference TRBV18 and TRBJ2-1, reads NAGVMQNPRHLVRRRGQEARLRCSPMKGHSHVYWYRQLPEEGLKFMVYLQKENIIDESGMPKERFSAEFPKEGPSILRIQQVVRGDSAAYFCASSPQGGTSYNEQFFGPGTRLTVL.

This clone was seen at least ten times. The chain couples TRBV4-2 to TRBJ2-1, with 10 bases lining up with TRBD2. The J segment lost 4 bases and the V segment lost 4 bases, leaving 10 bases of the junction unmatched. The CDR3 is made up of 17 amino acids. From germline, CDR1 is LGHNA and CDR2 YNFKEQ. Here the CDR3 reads CASSRKPLAGDYNEQFF. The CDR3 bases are TGTGCCAGCAGCCGAAAACCCCTAGCGGGAGATTACAATGAGCAGTTCTTC.

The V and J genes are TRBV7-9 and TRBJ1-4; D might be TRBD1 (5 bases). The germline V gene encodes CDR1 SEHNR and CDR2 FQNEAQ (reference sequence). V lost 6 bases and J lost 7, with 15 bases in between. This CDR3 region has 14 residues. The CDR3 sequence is CASSPPGGPEKLFF. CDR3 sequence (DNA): TGTGCCAGCAGTCCCCCGGGGGGACCTGAAAAACTGTTTTTT.

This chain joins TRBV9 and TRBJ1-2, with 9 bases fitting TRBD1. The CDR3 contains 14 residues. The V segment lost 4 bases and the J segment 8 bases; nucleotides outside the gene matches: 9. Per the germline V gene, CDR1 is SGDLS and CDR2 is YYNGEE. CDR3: CASSIRQGGEGYTF. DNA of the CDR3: TGTGCCAGCAGCATCCGACAGGGGGGAGAAGGCTACACCTTC.

CDR3 sequence (DNA): TGTGCCAGCAGTTTGGGCAGGGGGAGTTGGGAGACCCAGTACTTC. This gives the protein CASSLGRGSWETQYF. V is TRBV28 and J is TRBJ2-5; 7 bases align to TRBD1. This CDR3 is 15 amino acids long. V dropped 3 bases and J dropped 5; count of bases not matched to a gene: 9. Per germline, CDR1 MDHEN and CDR2 SYDVKM.

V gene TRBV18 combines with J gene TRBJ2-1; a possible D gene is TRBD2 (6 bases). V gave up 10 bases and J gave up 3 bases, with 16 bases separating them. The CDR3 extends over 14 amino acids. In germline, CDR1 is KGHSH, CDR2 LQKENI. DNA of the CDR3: TGTGCCACGGGGGAGGCGGGCGGCTACAATGAGCAGTTCTTC. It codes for CATGEAGGYNEQFF.

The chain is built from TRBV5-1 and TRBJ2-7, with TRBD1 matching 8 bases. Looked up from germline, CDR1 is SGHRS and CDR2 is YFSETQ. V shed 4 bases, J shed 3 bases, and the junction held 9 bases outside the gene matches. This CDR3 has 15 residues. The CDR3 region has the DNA TGCGCCAGCAGCCCCGAACCCGGGACAGGCTACGAGCAGTACTTC. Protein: CASSPEPGTGYEQYF. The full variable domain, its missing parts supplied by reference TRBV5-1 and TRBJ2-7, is KAGVTQTPRYLIKTRGQQVTLSCSPISGHRSVSWYQQTPGQGLQFLFEYFSETQRNKGNFPGRFSGRQFSNSRSEMNVSTLELGDSALYLCASSPEPGTGYEQYFGPGTRLTVT.

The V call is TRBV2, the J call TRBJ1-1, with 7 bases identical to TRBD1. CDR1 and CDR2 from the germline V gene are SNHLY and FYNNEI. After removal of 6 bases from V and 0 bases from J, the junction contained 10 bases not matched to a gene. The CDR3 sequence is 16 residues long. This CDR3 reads CASRPGKGTVNTEAFF. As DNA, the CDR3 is TGTGCCAGCAGGCCAGGGAAGGGGACAGTGAACACTGAAGCTTTCTTT.

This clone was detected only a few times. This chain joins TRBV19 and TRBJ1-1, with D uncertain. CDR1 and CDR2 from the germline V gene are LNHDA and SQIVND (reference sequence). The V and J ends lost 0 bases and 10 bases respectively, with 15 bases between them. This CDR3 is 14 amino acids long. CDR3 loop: CASSIDSIASRAFF. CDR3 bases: TGTGCCAGTAGTATAGATTCCATCGCATCTAGAGCTTTCTTT.